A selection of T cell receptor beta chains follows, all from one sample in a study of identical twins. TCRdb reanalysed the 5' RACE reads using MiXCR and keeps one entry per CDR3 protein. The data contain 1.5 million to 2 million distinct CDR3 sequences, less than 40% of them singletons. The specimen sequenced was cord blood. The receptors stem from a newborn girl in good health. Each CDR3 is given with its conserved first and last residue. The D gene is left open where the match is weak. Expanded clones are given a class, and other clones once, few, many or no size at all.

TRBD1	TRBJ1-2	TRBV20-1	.	CSARSIDRGSVYTF	TGCAGTGCTAGATCTATAGACAGGGGGTCTGTCTACACCTTC
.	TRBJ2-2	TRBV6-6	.	CASTPYDRAGELFF	TGTGCCAGCACCCCGTACGACAGAGCCGGGGAGCTGTTTTTT
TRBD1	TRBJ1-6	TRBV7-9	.	CASSSAGGLNSPLHF	TGTGCCAGCAGCTCAGCAGGGGGCCTTAATTCACCCCTCCACTTT
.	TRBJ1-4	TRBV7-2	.	CASSLEVRGEKLFF	TGTGCCAGCAGCTTAGAAGTAAGGGGTGAAAAACTGTTTTTT
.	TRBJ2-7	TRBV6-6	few	CASSYPTYPYEQYF	TGTGCCAGCAGTTACCCGACATATCCCTACGAGCAGTACTTC
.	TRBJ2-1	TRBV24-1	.	CATRDSGGNNEQFF	TGTGCCACCAGGGACAGCGGAGGAAACAATGAGCAGTTCTTC
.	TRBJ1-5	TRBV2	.	CASSGGFPQHF	TGTGCCAGCAGTGGGGGGTTTCCCCAGCATTTT
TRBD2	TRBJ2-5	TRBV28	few	CASSFMLAGGPKTQYF	TGTGCCAGCAGTTTTATGTTAGCGGGAGGGCCAAAGACCCAGTACTTC
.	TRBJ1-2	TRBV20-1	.	CSADDRTNYGYTF	TGCAGTGCTGACGACAGGACTAACTATGGCTACACCTTC
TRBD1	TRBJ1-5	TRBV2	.	CASSRGDRGQPQHF	TGTGCCAGCAGTAGGGGCGACAGGGGGCAGCCCCAGCATTTT
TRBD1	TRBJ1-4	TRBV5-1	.	CASSLGQGKANEKLFF	TGCGCCAGCAGCTTGGGACAGGGAAAGGCTAATGAAAAACTGTTTTTT
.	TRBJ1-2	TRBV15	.	CATSRDLGYTF	TGTGCCACCAGCAGAGATCTCGGCTACACCTTC
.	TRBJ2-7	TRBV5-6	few	CASSSGGPYNEQYF	TGTGCCAGCAGCTCCGGGGGGCCATACAATGAGCAGTACTTC
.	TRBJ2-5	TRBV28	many	CASSFLEETQYF	TGTGCCAGCAGTTTTCTGGAAGAGACCCAGTACTTC
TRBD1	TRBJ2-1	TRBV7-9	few	CASSPIPGQYNEQFF	TGTGCCAGCAGCCCGATCCCGGGACAGTACAATGAGCAGTTCTTC
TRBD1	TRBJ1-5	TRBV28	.	CASSRDRDRNQPQHF	TGTGCCAGCAGCAGGGACAGGGATCGCAATCAGCCCCAGCATTTT
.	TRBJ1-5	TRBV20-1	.	CGASTGNQPQHF	TGCGGTGCTAGTACGGGCAATCAGCCCCAGCATTTT
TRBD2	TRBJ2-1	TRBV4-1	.	CASSPSKGLAANEQFF	TGCGCCAGCAGCCCGTCCAAGGGACTAGCGGCCAATGAGCAGTTCTTC
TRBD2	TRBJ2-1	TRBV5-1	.	CASSLANPGGILLDEQFF	TGCGCCAGCAGCTTGGCCAATCCGGGGGGAATCCTTTTGGATGAGCAGTTCTTC
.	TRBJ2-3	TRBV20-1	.	CSAAHPGSTDTQYF	TGCAGTGCTGCCCACCCCGGGAGTACAGATACGCAGTATTTT
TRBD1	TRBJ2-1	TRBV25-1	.	CARSGTGVHEQFF	TGTGCCCGATCCGGGACAGGGGTCCATGAGCAGTTCTTC
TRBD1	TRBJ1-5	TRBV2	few	CASSVQGGRLLSSNQPQHF	TGTGCCAGCAGTGTACAGGGGGGCCGGTTGCTTTCGAGCAATCAGCCCCAGCATTTT
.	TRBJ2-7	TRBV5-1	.	CASSFYAGRYNEQYF	TGCGCCAGCAGCTTCTACGCGGGAAGATACAATGAGCAGTACTTC
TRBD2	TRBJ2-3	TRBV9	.	CASSVAWRTSEADTQYF	TGTGCCAGCAGCGTAGCTTGGCGGACTAGCGAGGCAGATACGCAGTATTTT
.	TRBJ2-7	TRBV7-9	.	CASSLVGSDRYEQYF	TGTGCCAGCAGCTTAGTGGGTAGCGACCGCTACGAGCAGTACTTC
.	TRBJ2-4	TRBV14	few	CASSQVSGMGNIQYF	TGTGCCAGCAGCCAAGTGTCGGGGATGGGAAACATTCAGTACTTC
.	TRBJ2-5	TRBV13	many	CASSFIRQETQYF	TGTGCCAGCAGTTTCATACGGCAAGAGACCCAGTACTTC
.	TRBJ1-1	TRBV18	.	CASSPNPAGFNTEAFF	TGTGCCAGCTCACCGAACCCGGCAGGCTTCAACACTGAAGCTTTCTTT
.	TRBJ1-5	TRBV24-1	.	CATSDRGDQPQHF	TGTGCCACCAGTGATCGCGGGGATCAGCCCCAGCATTTT
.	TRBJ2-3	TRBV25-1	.	CATRKTTSIDTQYF	TGTGCCACACGTAAAACTACTAGCATAGATACGCAGTATTTT
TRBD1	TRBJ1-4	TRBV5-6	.	CASSSKQGARDEKLFF	TGTGCCAGCAGCTCTAAACAGGGGGCGCGGGATGAAAAACTGTTTTTT
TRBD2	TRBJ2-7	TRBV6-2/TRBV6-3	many	CASSRGTSGVYEQYF	TGTGCCAGCAGTCGAGGGACTAGCGGGGTATACGAGCAGTACTTC
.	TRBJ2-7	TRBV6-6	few	CASCKTPSSYEQYF	TGTGCCAGCTGTAAAACACCGAGCTCCTACGAGCAGTACTTC
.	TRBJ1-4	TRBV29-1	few	CSVDTNEKLFF	TGCAGCGTTGACACTAATGAAAAACTGTTTTTT
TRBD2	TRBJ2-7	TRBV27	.	CASSPSTLAGVYYEQYF	TGTGCCAGCAGTCCCTCCACCCTAGCGGGAGTTTACTACGAGCAGTACTTC
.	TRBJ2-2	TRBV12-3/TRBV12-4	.	CASSLRGIGELFF	TGTGCCAGCAGTTTGAGAGGGATAGGGGAGCTGTTTTTT
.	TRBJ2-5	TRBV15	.	CATSTAGVGKTQYF	TGTGCCACCAGCACCGCAGGGGTAGGAAAGACCCAGTACTTC
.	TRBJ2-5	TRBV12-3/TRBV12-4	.	CASSFLIGTMGTQYF	TGTGCCAGCAGTTTTCTGATAGGAACTATGGGGACCCAGTACTTC
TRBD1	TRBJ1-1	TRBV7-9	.	CASSFLTGARTEAFF	TGTGCCAGCAGCTTCCTGACAGGGGCGCGCACTGAAGCTTTCTTT
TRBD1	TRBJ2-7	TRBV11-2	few	CASRTYRDRGYEQYF	TGTGCCAGCAGAACCTACCGGGACAGGGGCTACGAGCAGTACTTC
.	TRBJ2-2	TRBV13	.	CASSLQSRTQGWVDTGELFF	TGTGCCAGCAGCCTTCAATCCCGGACACAGGGCTGGGTAGACACCGGGGAGCTGTTTTTT
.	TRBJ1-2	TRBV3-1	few	CASSTQGSVDGYTF	TGTGCCAGCAGCACACAGGGCAGTGTGGATGGCTACACCTTC
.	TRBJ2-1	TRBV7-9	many	CASSLNGILDEFF	TGTGCCAGCAGCTTAAATGGAATCTTGGACGAGTTCTTC
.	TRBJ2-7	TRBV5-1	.	CASSALATYEQYF	TGCGCCAGCAGCGCGCTAGCCACCTACGAGCAGTACTTC
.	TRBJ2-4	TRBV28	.	CASRPTSPVGKNIQYF	TGTGCCAGCAGACCAACTAGCCCAGTAGGCAAAAACATTCAGTACTTC